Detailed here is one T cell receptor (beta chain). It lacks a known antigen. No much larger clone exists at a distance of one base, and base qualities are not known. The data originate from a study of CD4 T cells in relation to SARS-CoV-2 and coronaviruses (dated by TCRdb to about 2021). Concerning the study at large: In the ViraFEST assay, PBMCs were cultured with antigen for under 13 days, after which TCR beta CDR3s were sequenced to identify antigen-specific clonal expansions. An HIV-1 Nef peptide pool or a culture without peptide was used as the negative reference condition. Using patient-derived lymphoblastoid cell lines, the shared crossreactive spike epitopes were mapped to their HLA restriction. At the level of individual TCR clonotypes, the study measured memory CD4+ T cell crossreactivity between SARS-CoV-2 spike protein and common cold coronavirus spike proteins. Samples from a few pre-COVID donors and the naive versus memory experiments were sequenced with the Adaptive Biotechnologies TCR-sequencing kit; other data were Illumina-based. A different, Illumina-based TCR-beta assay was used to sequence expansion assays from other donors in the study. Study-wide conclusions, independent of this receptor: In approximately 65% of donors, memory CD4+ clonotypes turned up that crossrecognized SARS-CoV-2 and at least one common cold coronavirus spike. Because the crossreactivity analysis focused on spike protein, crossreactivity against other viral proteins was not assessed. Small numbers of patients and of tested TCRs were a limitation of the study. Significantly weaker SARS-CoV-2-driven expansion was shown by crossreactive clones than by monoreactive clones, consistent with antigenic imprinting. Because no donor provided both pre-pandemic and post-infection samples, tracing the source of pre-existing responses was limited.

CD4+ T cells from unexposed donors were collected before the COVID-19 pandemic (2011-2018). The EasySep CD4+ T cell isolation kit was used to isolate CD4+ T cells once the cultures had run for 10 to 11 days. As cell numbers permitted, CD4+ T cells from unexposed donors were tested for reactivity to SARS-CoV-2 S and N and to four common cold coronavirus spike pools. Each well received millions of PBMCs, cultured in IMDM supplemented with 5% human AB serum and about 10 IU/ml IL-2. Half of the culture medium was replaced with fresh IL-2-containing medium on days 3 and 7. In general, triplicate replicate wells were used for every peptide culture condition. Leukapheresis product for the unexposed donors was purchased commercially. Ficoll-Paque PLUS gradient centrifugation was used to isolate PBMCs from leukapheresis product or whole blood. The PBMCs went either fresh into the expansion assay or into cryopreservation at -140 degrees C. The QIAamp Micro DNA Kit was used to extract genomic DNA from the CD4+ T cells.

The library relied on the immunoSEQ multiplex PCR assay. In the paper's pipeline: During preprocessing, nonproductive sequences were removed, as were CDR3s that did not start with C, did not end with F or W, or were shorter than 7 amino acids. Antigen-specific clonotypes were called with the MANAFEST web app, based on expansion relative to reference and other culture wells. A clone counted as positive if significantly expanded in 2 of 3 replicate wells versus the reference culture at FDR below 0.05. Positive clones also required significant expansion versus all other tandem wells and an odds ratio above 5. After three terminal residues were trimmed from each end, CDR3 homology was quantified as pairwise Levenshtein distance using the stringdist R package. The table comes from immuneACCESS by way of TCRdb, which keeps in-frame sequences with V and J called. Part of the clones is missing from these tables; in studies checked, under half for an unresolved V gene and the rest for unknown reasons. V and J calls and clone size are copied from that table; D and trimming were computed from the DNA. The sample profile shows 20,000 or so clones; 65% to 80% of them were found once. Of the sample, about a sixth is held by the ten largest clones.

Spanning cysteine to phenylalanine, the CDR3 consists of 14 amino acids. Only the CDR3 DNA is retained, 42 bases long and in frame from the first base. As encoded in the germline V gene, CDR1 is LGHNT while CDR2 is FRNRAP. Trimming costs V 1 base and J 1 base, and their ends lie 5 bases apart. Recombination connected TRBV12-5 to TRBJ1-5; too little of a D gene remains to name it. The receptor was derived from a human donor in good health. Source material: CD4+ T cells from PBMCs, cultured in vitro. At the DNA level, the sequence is TGTGCTAGTGGTTTGGCCCGGAGCAATCAGCCCCAGCATTTT. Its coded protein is CASGLARSNQPQHF.